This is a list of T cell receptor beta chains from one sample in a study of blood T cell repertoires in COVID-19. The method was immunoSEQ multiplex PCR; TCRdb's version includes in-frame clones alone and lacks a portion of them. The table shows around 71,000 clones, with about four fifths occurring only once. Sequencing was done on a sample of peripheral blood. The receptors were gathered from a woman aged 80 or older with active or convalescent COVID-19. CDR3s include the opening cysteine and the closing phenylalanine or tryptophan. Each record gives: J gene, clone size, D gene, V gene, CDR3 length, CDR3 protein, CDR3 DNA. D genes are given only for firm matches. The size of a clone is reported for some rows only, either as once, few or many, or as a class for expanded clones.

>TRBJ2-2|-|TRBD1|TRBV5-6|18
CASSLGVPGQGEAGELFF
TGTGCCAGCAGCTTGGGGGTGCCGGGACAGGGGGAGGCCGGGGAGCTGTTTTTT
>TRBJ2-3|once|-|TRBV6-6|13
CASSYLGADTQYF
TGTGCCAGCAGCTACCTAGGGGCAGATACGCAGTATTTT
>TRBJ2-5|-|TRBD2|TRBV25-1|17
CATRPIRPGLGGETQYF
TGTGCCACCCGGCCAATTCGTCCGGGACTAGGAGGGGAGACCCAGTACTTC
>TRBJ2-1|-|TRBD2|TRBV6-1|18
CASSGSGGAYGSYNEQFF
TGTGCCAGCAGTGGGAGCGGGGGGGCCTACGGCTCCTACAATGAGCAGTTCTTC
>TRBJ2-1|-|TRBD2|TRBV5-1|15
CASSLAGGLYNEQFF
TGCGCCAGCAGCTTAGCGGGGGGCCTCTACAATGAGCAGTTCTTC
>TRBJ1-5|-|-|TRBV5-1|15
CASSLAGGLAQPQHF
TGCGCCAGCAGCTTGGCGGGAGGGCTCGCTCAGCCCCAGCATTTT
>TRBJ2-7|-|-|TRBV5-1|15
CASSLVTATLHEQYF
TGCGCCAGCAGCTTGGTGACAGCAACACTCCACGAGCAGTACTTC
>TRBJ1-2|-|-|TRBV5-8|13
CASSLREDYGYTF
TGTGCCAGCAGCCTACGGGAAGACTATGGCTACACCTTC
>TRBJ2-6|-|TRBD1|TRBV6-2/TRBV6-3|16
CASSRSTGPGANVLTF
TGTGCCAGCAGTCGGTCGACAGGGCCTGGGGCCAACGTCCTGACTTTC
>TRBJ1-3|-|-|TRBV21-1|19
CASSKEWGTDSLPGNTIYF
TGTGCCAGCAGCAAAGAGTGGGGAACGGACAGCTTACCTGGAAACACCATATATTTT
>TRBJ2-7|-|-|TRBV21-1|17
CASSKACGRGKSYEQYF
TGTGCCAGCAGCAAAGCATGTGGTAGGGGTAAGTCCTACGAGCAGTACTTC
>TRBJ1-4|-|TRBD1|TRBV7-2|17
CASSLTQGAQANEKLFF
TGTGCCAGCAGCTTAACCCAGGGGGCGCAGGCTAATGAAAAACTGTTTTTT
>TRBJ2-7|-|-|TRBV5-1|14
CASSSSGQGYEQYF
TGCGCCAGCAGCTCTAGCGGACAGGGCTACGAGCAGTACTTC
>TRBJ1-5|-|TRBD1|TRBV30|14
CAGDTGVRGQPQHF
TGTGCCGGTGATACAGGGGTCCGGGGTCAGCCCCAGCATTTT
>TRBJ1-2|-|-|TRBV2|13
CASRVDSVYGYTF
TGTGCCAGCAGGGTTGACAGCGTCTATGGCTACACCTTC
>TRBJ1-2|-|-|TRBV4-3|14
CASSHLDTNYGYTF
TGCGCCAGCAGCCACTTAGACACTAACTATGGCTACACCTTC
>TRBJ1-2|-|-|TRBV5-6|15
CASSSQGKLVYGYTF
TGTGCCAGCAGCTCCCAGGGGAAATTAGTCTATGGCTACACCTTC
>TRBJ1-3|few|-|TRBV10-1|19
CASSESFRGRASSGNTIYF
TGCGCCAGCAGTGAGTCGTTCCGCGGCCGCGCCAGCTCTGGAAACACCATATATTTT
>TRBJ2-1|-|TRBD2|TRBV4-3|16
CASSPFPAGVDNEQFF
TGCGCCAGCAGCCCCTTCCCAGCGGGGGTCGACAATGAGCAGTTCTTC
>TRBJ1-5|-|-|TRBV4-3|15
CASSQDRGGHQPQHF
TGCGCCAGCAGCCAAGATCGAGGGGGACATCAGCCCCAGCATTTT
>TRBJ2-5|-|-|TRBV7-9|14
CASSLGVDQETQYF
TGTGCCAGCAGCTTAGGAGTAGATCAAGAGACCCAGTACTTC
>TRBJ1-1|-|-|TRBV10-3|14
CAISEGAVSTEAFF
TGTGCCATCAGTGAAGGGGCGGTGAGCACTGAAGCTTTCTTT
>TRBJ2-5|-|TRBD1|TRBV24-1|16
CATSDTTGLRQETQYF
TGTGCCACCAGTGACACGACAGGGTTAAGGCAAGAGACCCAGTACTTC
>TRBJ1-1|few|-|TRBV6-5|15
CASTVVLQGSTEAFF
TGTGCCAGCACTGTCGTCCTCCAGGGTAGCACTGAAGCTTTCTTT
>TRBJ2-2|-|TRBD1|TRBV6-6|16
CASRRQGARGTGELFF
TGTGCCAGCAGACGACAGGGGGCGCGCGGCACCGGGGAGCTGTTTTTT
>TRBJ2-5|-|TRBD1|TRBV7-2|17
CASSPPPTGGGQETQYF
TGTGCCAGCAGCCCCCCCCCGACAGGGGGCGGGCAAGAGACCCAGTACTTC
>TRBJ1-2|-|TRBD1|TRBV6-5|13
CASSRQGAGGYTF
TGTGCCAGCAGTAGACAGGGGGCAGGTGGCTACACCTTC
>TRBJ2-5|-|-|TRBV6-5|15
CAITRRPAGQETQYF
TGTGCCATCACTCGGCGCCCGGCGGGTCAAGAGACCCAGTACTTC
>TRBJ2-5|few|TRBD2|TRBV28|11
CASQRGVSQYF
TGTGCCAGCCAACGGGGGGTGAGCCAGTACTTC
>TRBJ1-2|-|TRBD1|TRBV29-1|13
CSVEEQGEPGYTF
TGCAGCGTTGAAGAACAGGGGGAACCTGGCTACACCTTC
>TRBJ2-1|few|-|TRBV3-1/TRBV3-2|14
CASSNREIGNEQFF
TGTGCCAGCAGTAACAGGGAGATAGGCAATGAGCAGTTCTTC
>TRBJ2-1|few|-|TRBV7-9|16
CASSPLGGGGVNEQFF
TGTGCCAGCAGCCCCTTGGGAGGAGGGGGCGTAAATGAGCAGTTCTTC
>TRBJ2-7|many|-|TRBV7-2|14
CASSLDNSGYEQYF
TGTGCCAGCAGCTTAGATAACAGCGGCTACGAGCAGTACTTC
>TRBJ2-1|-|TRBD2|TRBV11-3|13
CASSFSSGGPQFF
TGTGCCAGCAGCTTCAGTAGCGGGGGGCCTCAGTTCTTC